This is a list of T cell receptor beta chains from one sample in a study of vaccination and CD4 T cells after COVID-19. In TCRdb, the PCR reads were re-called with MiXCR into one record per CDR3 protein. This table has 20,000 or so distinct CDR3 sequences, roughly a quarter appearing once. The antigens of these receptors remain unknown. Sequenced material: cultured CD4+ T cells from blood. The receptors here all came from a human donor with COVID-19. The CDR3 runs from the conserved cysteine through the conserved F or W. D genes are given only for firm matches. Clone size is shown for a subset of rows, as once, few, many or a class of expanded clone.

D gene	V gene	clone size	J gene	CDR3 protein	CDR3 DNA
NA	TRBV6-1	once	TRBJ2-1	CASGMGRPDYNEQFF	TGTGCCAGCGGAATGGGCAGGCCCGACTACAATGAGCAGTTCTTC
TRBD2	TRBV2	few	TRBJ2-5	CASSERTSGETQYF	TGTGCCAGCAGTGAGAGGACTAGCGGGGAGACCCAGTACTTC
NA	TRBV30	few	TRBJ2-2	CAWRPRGGTGELFF	TGTGCCTGGAGGCCCAGGGGTGGAACCGGGGAGCTGTTTTTT
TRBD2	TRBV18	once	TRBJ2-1	CASSVAGAINEQFF	TGTGCCAGCTCAGTAGCGGGGGCCATAAATGAGCAGTTCTTC
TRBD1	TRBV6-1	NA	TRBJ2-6	CAAQGLSSGANVLTF	TGTGCCGCACAGGGGCTTAGCTCTGGGGCCAACGTCCTGACTTTC
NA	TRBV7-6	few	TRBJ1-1	CASSLVSGDSEAFF	TGTGCCAGCAGCTTAGTATCCGGGGACTCTGAAGCTTTCTTT
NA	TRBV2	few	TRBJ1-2	CASSLQGGNYGYTF	TGTGCCAGCAGTCTCCAGGGTGGGAACTATGGCTACACCTTC
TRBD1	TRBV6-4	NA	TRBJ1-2	CASSDGTAPGYTF	TGTGCCAGCAGTGACGGGACAGCCCCTGGCTACACCTTC
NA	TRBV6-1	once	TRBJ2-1	CASTEEAGDPYNEQFF	TGTGCCAGCACCGAGGAGGCAGGGGACCCCTACAATGAGCAGTTCTTC
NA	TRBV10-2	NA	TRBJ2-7	CASSDTGGYEQYF	TGCGCCAGCAGTGACACAGGAGGCTACGAGCAGTACTTC
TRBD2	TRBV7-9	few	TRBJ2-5	CASSFRSGEETQYF	TGTGCCAGCAGCTTTCGTAGCGGGGAGGAGACCCAGTACTTC
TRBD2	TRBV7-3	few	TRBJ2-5	CASSLRLASGGRGETQYF	TGTGCCAGCAGCTTAAGGCTGGCTAGCGGGGGCCGGGGAGAGACCCAGTACTTC
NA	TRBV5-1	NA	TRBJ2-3	CASSPQAPTDTQYF	TGCGCCAGCAGCCCCCAGGCCCCCACAGATACGCAGTATTTT
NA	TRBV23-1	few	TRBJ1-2	CASIDFYGYTF	TGCGCCAGCATTGATTTCTATGGCTACACCTTC
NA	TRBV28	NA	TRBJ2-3	CASSARDTQYF	TGTGCCAGCAGTGCACGAGATACGCAGTATTTT
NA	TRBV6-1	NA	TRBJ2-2	CASRGRVNTGELFF	TGTGCCAGCAGGGGACGGGTGAACACCGGGGAGCTGTTTTTT
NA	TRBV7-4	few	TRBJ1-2	CASSSLTGPLLGYTF	TGTGCCAGCAGCTCCCTGACAGGACCCCTTCTTGGCTACACCTTC
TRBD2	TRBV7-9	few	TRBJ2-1	CASSVGSGGANEQFF	TGTGCCAGCAGCGTGGGGAGCGGGGGGGCAAATGAGCAGTTCTTC
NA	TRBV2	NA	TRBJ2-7	CASTGDIPYEQYF	TGTGCCAGCACGGGGGACATTCCCTACGAGCAGTACTTC
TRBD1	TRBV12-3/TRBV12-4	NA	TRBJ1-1	CASSFWQGDTEAFF	TGTGCCAGCAGTTTTTGGCAGGGGGATACTGAAGCTTTCTTT
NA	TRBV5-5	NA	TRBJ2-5	CASSNGLGVEETQYF	TGTGCCAGCAGCAACGGACTGGGGGTCGAGGAGACCCAGTACTTC